This T cell receptor (beta chain) is drawn from a study of patients with pleural tuberculosis. MiXCR, applied by TCRdb to the reads, yields one record per CDR3 protein. Of some 29,000 distinct CDR3 sequences listed, under 20% are singletons. The V and J ends lost 3 bases and 9 bases respectively, with 20 bases between them. The CDR3 runs 15 residues. CDR1 LNHNV and CDR2 YYDKDF come from the germline V gene (reference sequence). The rearrangement uses TRBV15 and TRBJ2-5; D could derive from TRBD1 or TRBD2 (5 bases each). Sequenced sample: peripheral blood. The clonotype originates from a human donor with pleural tuberculosis. CDR3 sequence: CATSRDDPGQESQYF. As DNA, the CDR3 is TGTGCCACCAGCAGGGATGATCCGGGGCAGGAGTCCCAGTACTTC.